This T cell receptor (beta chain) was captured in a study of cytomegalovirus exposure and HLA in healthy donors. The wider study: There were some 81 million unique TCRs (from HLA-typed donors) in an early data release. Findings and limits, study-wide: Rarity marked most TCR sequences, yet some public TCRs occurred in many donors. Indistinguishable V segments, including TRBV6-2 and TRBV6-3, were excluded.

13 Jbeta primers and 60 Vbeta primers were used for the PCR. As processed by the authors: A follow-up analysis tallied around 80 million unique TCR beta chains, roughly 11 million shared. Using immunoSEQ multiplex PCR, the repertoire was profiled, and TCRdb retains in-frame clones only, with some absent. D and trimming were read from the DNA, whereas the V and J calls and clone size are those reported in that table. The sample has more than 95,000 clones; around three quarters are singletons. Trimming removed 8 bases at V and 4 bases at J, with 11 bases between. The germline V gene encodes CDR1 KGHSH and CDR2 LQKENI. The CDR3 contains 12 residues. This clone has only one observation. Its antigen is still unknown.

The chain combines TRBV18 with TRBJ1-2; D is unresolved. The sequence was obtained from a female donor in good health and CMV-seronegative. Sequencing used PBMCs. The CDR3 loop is CASTTGGYGYTF. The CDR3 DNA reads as TGTGCCAGCACGACGGGAGGCTATGGCTACACCTTC.